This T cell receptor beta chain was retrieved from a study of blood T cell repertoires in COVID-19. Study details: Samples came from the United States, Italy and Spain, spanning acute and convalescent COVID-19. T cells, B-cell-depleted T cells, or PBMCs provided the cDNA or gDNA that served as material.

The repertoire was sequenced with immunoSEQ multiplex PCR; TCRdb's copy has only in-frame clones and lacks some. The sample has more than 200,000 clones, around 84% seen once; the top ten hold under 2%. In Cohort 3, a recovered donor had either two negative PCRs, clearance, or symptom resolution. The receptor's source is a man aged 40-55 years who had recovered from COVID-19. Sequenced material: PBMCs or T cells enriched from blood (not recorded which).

CDR3 bases: TGTGCCAGCAGTTTAGATCGGGAGCGAGGAAACATTCAGTACTTC. Amino acid sequence: CASSLDRERGNIQYF. The chain combines TRBV28 with TRBJ2-4; D may be TRBD2 (6 bases). Per germline, CDR1 MDHEN and CDR2 SYDVKM. Trimming left V 2 bases short and J 6 bases short, with 14 bases between. This CDR3 spans 15 amino acids.